Listed below are T cell receptor beta chains from one sample, sequenced in a study of CD8 T cells in ankylosing spondylitis. Using its own MiXCR run on the 5' RACE reads, TCRdb lists one record per CDR3 protein. Here the sample spans 50,000 to 65,000 distinct CDR3 sequences, roughly 7.4% being singletons. The material sequenced was blood, either unsorted or a sorted T cell fraction (not recorded which). These receptors were collected from a female donor with ankylosing spondylitis or in good health (not recorded which). Both conserved end residues are part of each CDR3. The order of the fields is V gene, clone size, D gene, J gene, CDR3 DNA, CDR3 protein. The D gene is left open where the match is weak. A row's size may be missing; if present it is once, few, many or a size class.

TRBV6-2/TRBV6-3	few	NA	TRBJ1-1	TGTGCCAGCAGTTTGGGGGCTCACACTGAAGCTTTCTTT	CASSLGAHTEAFF
TRBV5-1	many	NA	TRBJ1-1	TGCGCCAGCAGCTTGGATTTCTCGGGGGGCGCAGAAGCTTTCTTT	CASSLDFSGGAEAFF
TRBV6-1	many	TRBD1	TRBJ2-7	TGTGCCAGCAGCCCTGACAGGGTCTACGAGCAGTACTTC	CASSPDRVYEQYF
TRBV6-5	few	TRBD2	TRBJ2-5	TGTGCCAGCAGTTGGACTAGCGGGGGGAAAATGTACCAAGAGACCCAGTACTTC	CASSWTSGGKMYQETQYF
TRBV2	NA	NA	TRBJ1-5	TGTGCCAGCAGTGACTCCTATAGCAATCAGCCCCAGCATTTT	CASSDSYSNQPQHF
TRBV29-1	NA	NA	TRBJ1-3	TGCAGCGTTGACACCGGCTCTGGAAACACCATATATTTT	CSVDTGSGNTIYF
TRBV2	many	NA	TRBJ2-1	TGTGCCAGCAGACCACGAGGGGGGGAAGTCAATGAGCAGTTCTTC	CASRPRGGEVNEQFF
TRBV7-3	many	NA	TRBJ2-3	TGTGCCAGCAGCCTTCAGGGCAGCACAGATACGCAGTATTTT	CASSLQGSTDTQYF
TRBV12-3/TRBV12-4	many	NA	TRBJ1-1	TGTGCCAGCAGTTACTCCGGCTCCGAAGCTTTCTTT	CASSYSGSEAFF
TRBV20-1	many	TRBD2	TRBJ2-1	TGCAGTGCCTTCGGGACTAGGGGTGGGGATGAGCAGTTCTTC	CSAFGTRGGDEQFF
TRBV9	many	NA	TRBJ2-2	TGTGCCAGCAGCCAAGGGGGTAAAACCGGGGAGCTGTTTTTT	CASSQGGKTGELFF
TRBV5-1	many	NA	TRBJ2-3	TGCGCCAGCAGCTCCGGAACCTATTTGGATACGCAGTATTTT	CASSSGTYLDTQYF
TRBV20-1	many	TRBD1	TRBJ1-2	TGCAGTGCTAGTGAAGGACAGGCTAACTATGGCTACACCTTC	CSASEGQANYGYTF
TRBV7-6	few	TRBD1	TRBJ1-1	TGTGCCAGCAGCTTAGAGACAGGGGGCACTGAAGCTTTCTTT	CASSLETGGTEAFF
TRBV20-1	many	NA	TRBJ1-5	TGCAGTGCTATACCCCGGGTTTACCAGCCCCAGCATTTT	CSAIPRVYQPQHF
TRBV7-2	NA	NA	TRBJ1-5	TGTGCCAGCAGCTCGGACATCGATCAGCCCCAGCATTTT	CASSSDIDQPQHF
TRBV7-9	NA	TRBD1	TRBJ2-7	TGTGCCAGCAGCTTGCAGGGGGATACCTACGAGCAGTACTTC	CASSLQGDTYEQYF
TRBV12-3/TRBV12-4	NA	NA	TRBJ1-6	TGTGCCAGCGGGAGGGGAGGGGACTCCTATAATTCACCCCTCCACTTT	CASGRGGDSYNSPLHF
TRBV29-1	many	NA	TRBJ2-1	TGCAGCGTTGAAAGGCCCCTAGCCAGCTCCTACAATGAGCAGTTCTTC	CSVERPLASSYNEQFF
TRBV4-2	many	NA	TRBJ1-3	TGTGCCAGCAGCCAGTTAACCTCTGGAAACACCATATATTTT	CASSQLTSGNTIYF
TRBV5-1	many	NA	TRBJ2-2	TGCGCCAGCAGCTTGGACCGCACCGGGGAGCTGTTTTTT	CASSLDRTGELFF
TRBV2	many	TRBD1	TRBJ1-2	TGTGCCAGCACCGGGACAGGGGGGAACTATGGCTACACCTTC	CASTGTGGNYGYTF
TRBV4-3	NA	TRBD1	TRBJ1-2	TGCGCCAGCAGCCACCTCACAGGGGACTATGGCTACACCTTC	CASSHLTGDYGYTF